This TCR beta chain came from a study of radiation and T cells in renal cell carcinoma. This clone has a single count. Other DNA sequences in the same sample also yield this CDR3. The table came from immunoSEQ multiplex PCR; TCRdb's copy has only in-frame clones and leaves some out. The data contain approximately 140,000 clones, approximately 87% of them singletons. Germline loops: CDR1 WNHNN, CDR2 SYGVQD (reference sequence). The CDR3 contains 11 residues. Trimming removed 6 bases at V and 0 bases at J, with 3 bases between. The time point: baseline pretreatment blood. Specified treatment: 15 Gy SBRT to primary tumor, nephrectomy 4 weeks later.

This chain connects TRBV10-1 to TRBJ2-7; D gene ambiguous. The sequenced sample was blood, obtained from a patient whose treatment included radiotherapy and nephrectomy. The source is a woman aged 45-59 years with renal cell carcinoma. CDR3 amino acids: CASSSSYEQYF. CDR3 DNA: TGCGCCAGCAGCAGCTCCTACGAGCAGTACTTC.